These T cell receptor beta chains were read from a single sample in a study of blood T cell repertoires in COVID-19. TCRdb's table, derived via immunoSEQ multiplex PCR, lists solely in-frame clones and lacks some. Of over 300,000 clones in the sample, around 86% are singletons; the top ten hold around 1.5%. The sequenced sample consisted of peripheral blood. The receptors here all came from a woman aged 45-65 years with acute or convalescent COVID-19. Both conserved end residues are part of each CDR3. A D gene is named only where the DNA matches it firmly. The size entry is marked missing in some rows and otherwise reads once, few, many or a size class.

D,J,size,V,CDR3,DNA
TRBD1,TRBJ2-7,.,TRBV5-8,CASTLSGTGNNYEQYF,TGTGCCAGCACCCTTTCCGGGACAGGGAATAACTACGAGCAGTACTTC
.,TRBJ1-1,.,TRBV5-1,CASSLMADTEAFF,TGCGCCAGCAGCTTGATGGCGGACACTGAAGCTTTCTTT
.,TRBJ1-6,.,TRBV19,CASSIREMGSPLHF,TGTGCCAGTAGTATCAGGGAAATGGGATCACCCCTCCACTTT
TRBD1,TRBJ1-2,.,TRBV10-2,CATGGNYGYTF,TGCGCCACAGGGGGGAACTATGGCTACACCTTC
.,TRBJ1-2,.,TRBV7-2,CASSPGGLGGYTF,TGTGCCAGCAGCCCCGGGGGTTTGGGTGGCTACACCTTC
TRBD1,TRBJ1-2,.,TRBV3-1/TRBV3-2,CASSQGDRANGYTF,TGTGCCAGCAGCCAAGGAGACAGGGCAAATGGCTACACCTTC
.,TRBJ1-4,.,TRBV5-1,CASSPTWGTTNEKLFF,TGCGCCAGCAGCCCGACGTGGGGCACAACTAATGAAAAACTGTTTTTT
TRBD1,TRBJ2-5,.,TRBV11-2,CASSPGTGEETQYF,TGTGCCAGCAGCCCTGGGACAGGGGAAGAGACCCAGTACTTC
TRBD2,TRBJ2-1,.,TRBV24-1,CATSDFGSGRTDEQFF,TGTGCCACCAGTGATTTTGGTAGCGGGAGGACAGATGAGCAGTTCTTC
.,TRBJ2-3,.,TRBV2,CASSVRRVSTDTQYF,TGTGCCAGCAGTGTGCGCAGGGTCAGCACAGATACGCAGTATTTT
TRBD2,TRBJ2-5,.,TRBV29-1,CSVVDAGGETQYF,TGCAGCGTCGTAGATGCGGGGGGGGAGACCCAGTACTTC
.,TRBJ1-3,once,TRBV4-3,CASSQDVGATGNTIYF,TGCGCCAGCAGCCAAGATGTGGGGGCCACTGGAAACACCATATATTTT
TRBD1,TRBJ2-2,few,TRBV28,CASTAAGTGATGELFF,TGTGCCAGCACTGCAGCCGGGACAGGGGCCACCGGGGAGCTGTTTTTT
.,TRBJ1-2,.,TRBV6-5,CASSTTDIGYTF,TGTGCCAGCAGTACTACGGACATTGGCTACACCTTC
.,TRBJ1-2,.,TRBV5-6,CASSFTGLDGYTF,TGTGCCAGCAGCTTTACAGGGCTTGATGGCTACACCTTC
.,TRBJ2-7,.,TRBV18,CASSPRRALYEQYF,TGTGCCAGCTCACCGCGCAGGGCTCTCTACGAGCAGTACTTC
.,TRBJ1-1,once,TRBV12-3/TRBV12-4,CASSLGVEAFF,TGTGCCAGCAGTTTGGGCGTTGAAGCTTTCTTT
TRBD1,TRBJ1-5,.,TRBV6-6,CASNRGQGEGPQHF,TGTGCCAGCAATCGGGGACAGGGGGAAGGGCCCCAGCATTTT
.,TRBJ1-2,.,TRBV6-5,CASSPTRADYGYTF,TGTGCCAGCAGTCCTACGAGGGCCGACTATGGCTACACCTTC
.,TRBJ2-3,.,TRBV9,CASSVERTDTQYF,TGTGCCAGCAGCGTAGAGCGGACAGATACGCAGTATTTT
TRBD2,TRBJ2-1,.,TRBV11-2,CASSLLASGREILRSQFF,TGTGCCAGCAGCTTATTGGCTAGCGGGAGGGAAATACTTCGGTCCCAGTTCTTC
.,TRBJ2-7,.,TRBV7-2,CASSFGSSYEQYF,TGTGCCAGCAGCTTCGGGTCCTCCTACGAGCAGTACTTC
.,TRBJ1-5,.,TRBV7-3,CASSKQMNQPQHF,TGTGCCAGCAGCAAACAGATGAATCAGCCCCAGCATTTT
TRBD2,TRBJ2-5,.,TRBV28,CASSPPPGLAGGRETQYF,TGTGCCAGCAGTCCCCCGCCGGGACTAGCGGGAGGTCGAGAGACCCAGTACTTC
TRBD2,TRBJ2-1,.,TRBV11-2,CASSLTSGSDEQFF,TGTGCCAGCAGCTTAACTAGCGGGAGTGATGAGCAGTTCTTC
.,TRBJ2-7,.,TRBV9,CASSVQAGSYEQYF,TGTGCCAGCAGCGTACAGGCGGGGTCCTACGAGCAGTACTTC
.,TRBJ1-5,.,TRBV19,CASSISSSGWQPQHF,TGTGCCAGTAGTATTAGTAGCTCGGGGTGGCAGCCCCAGCATTTT
.,TRBJ1-3,.,TRBV28,CASHLAPGIPSPNTIYF,TGTGCCAGCCATCTAGCCCCGGGTATCCCCTCGCCTAACACCATATATTTT
.,TRBJ2-7,.,TRBV9,CASSAWASEKDEQYF,TGTGCCAGCAGCGCGTGGGCTAGCGAAAAGGACGAGCAGTACTTC
TRBD2,TRBJ2-7,.,TRBV2,CASRRLPGTSDSYEQYF,TGTGCCAGCAGACGATTACCCGGGACTAGCGACTCCTACGAGCAGTACTTC
.,TRBJ1-4,.,TRBV28,CASSLLRAIGEKLFF,TGTGCCAGCAGTTTACTGCGGGCCATCGGAGAAAAACTGTTTTTT
TRBD1,TRBJ2-7,.,TRBV9,CASSERQGTYEQYF,TGTGCCAGCAGCGAGAGACAGGGGACCTACGAGCAGTACTTC
.,TRBJ2-7,.,TRBV28,CASRYDQGGEQYF,TGTGCCAGCAGGTACGATCAGGGGGGCGAGCAGTACTTC
.,TRBJ2-7,.,TRBV9,CASSARRDSTYEQYF,TGTGCCAGCAGCGCAAGACGGGACTCAACCTACGAGCAGTACTTC
TRBD1,TRBJ1-1,.,TRBV12-5,CASGLGQGFVTEAFF,TGTGCTAGTGGTTTAGGACAGGGTTTCGTCACTGAAGCTTTCTTT
.,TRBJ1-1,.,TRBV10-3,CAISGEPMNTEAFF,TGTGCCATCAGTGGGGAGCCCATGAACACTGAAGCTTTCTTT
.,TRBJ2-3,.,TRBV2,CASSGTGNPDTQYF,TGTGCCAGCAGTGGTACAGGGAATCCAGATACGCAGTATTTT
.,TRBJ1-5,.,TRBV28,CASSLSSKEAQHF,TGTGCCAGCAGTTTATCCTCCAAGGAGGCCCAGCATTTT
.,TRBJ1-1,.,TRBV7-6,CASRGGSGTEAFF,TGTGCCAGCAGGGGAGGTTCAGGAACTGAAGCTTTCTTT
.,TRBJ2-7,.,TRBV11-2,CASSLALATYEQYF,TGTGCCAGCAGCTTAGCTCTAGCGACCTACGAGCAGTACTTC
TRBD2,TRBJ2-1,.,TRBV30,CASRGGYNEQFF,TGTGCCTCCCGGGGGGGATACAATGAGCAGTTCTTC
.,TRBJ1-5,.,TRBV7-9,CASSLLGQGGNQPQHF,TGTGCCAGCAGCTTATTGGGTCAGGGAGGGAATCAGCCCCAGCATTTT
TRBD2,TRBJ2-2,.,TRBV19,CASINSGRHTGELFF,TGTGCCAGCATTAATAGCGGGAGGCACACCGGGGAGCTGTTTTTT
TRBD2,TRBJ2-5,.,TRBV10-3,CAISGKREVGSYQETQYF,TGTGCCATCAGTGGGAAGCGGGAGGTCGGGTCTTACCAAGAGACCCAGTACTTC
.,TRBJ2-6,once,TRBV30,CAWISSGANVLTF,TGTGCCTGGATTAGCTCTGGGGCCAACGTCCTGACTTTC
TRBD2,TRBJ2-1,.,TRBV6-5,CASRAAGLLYNEQFF,TGTGCCAGCAGGGCAGCGGGACTTCTATACAATGAGCAGTTCTTC
TRBD2,TRBJ2-7,.,TRBV7-2,CASSPMGTSGSAYEQYF,TGTGCCAGCAGCCCAATGGGGACTAGCGGGAGTGCCTACGAGCAGTACTTC
TRBD1,TRBJ1-5,.,TRBV7-2,CASSPKTGNQPQHF,TGTGCCAGCAGCCCAAAGACAGGGAATCAGCCCCAGCATTTT
.,TRBJ2-1,.,TRBV6-5,CASSYSYSYNEQFF,TGTGCCAGCAGTTACTCCTATTCCTATAATGAGCAGTTCTTC